The present entry profiles one TCR beta chain with its context. These data belong to a study of cytomegalovirus exposure and HLA in healthy donors. In the PCR, 60 Vbeta and 13 Jbeta primers were used. Generated by immunoSEQ multiplex PCR, the TCRdb table keeps only in-frame clones and is missing some. Here the sample spans 150,000 to 200,000 clones, about 63% being singletons. Germline CDR1 SGHRS, CDR2 YFSETQ. The CDR3 runs to 16 residues. J lost 2 bases, V lost 2 bases, and 7 bases had no gene match. Sequenced input: PBMCs. The chain combines TRBV5-1 with TRBJ2-1, with TRBD2 matching 7 bases. This TCR was recovered from a woman between 40 and 50 years old in good health and CMV-seropositive. CDR3 in DNA: TGCGCCAGCAGCTTTCCTAGCGGAAACCCCTACAATGAGCAGTTCTTC. The encoded protein is CASSFPSGNPYNEQFF.